The 25 T cell receptor beta chains in this list originate from one sample, sequenced in a study of blood T cell repertoires in COVID-19. Clones were sequenced by immunoSEQ multiplex PCR, and TCRdb holds only the in-frame ones, with some missing. The sample lists approximately 460,000 clones; about 88% were seen once. Source material: peripheral blood. The receptors were sampled from a man aged 18 to 30 with COVID-19, enrolled during active disease.

This clone was counted a few times. The chain has TRBV4-1 and TRBJ2-7; TRBD2 matches at 11 bases. In germline, CDR1 is MGHRA, CDR2 YSYEKL. The CDR3 runs 14 residues. The ends lost 2 bases at V and 4 bases at J; junction bases unmatched: 1. Here the CDR3 reads CASSQRTSGYEQYF. CDR3 sequence (DNA): TGCGCCAGCAGCCAAAGGACTAGCGGGTACGAGCAGTACTTC.

The chain combines TRBV24-1 with TRBJ2-6, with D hard to call. CDR1 and CDR2 from the germline V gene are KGHDR and SFDVKD. This CDR3 is 16 amino acids long. V was shortened by 3 bases and J by 0 bases, with 8 bases between the two germline ends. CDR3 protein: CATSDRVYSGANVLTF. Written as DNA, the CDR3 is TGTGCCACCAGTGATCGAGTCTACTCTGGGGCCAACGTCCTGACTTTC.

The gene calls are TRBV15 and TRBJ1-5; D uncertain. Trimming cost V 4 bases and J 0 bases, with 13 bases left between them. Germline assignment: CDR1 LNHNV and CDR2 YYDKDF (reference sequence). The CDR3 loop spans 16 amino acids. The CDR3 is CATSIKRQNSNQPQHF. CDR3 coding DNA: TGTGCCACCAGCATAAAACGACAAAATAGCAATCAGCCCCAGCATTTT.

The chain uses TRBV6-6 and TRBJ1-2; possibly TRBD1 for D (5 bases). Germline V CDR1 and CDR2: MNHNY, SVGAGI (reference sequence). V dropped 5 bases and J dropped 5 bases, with 6 bases sitting between them. The CDR3 loop spans 11 amino acids. The CDR3 here is CASSPGYGYTF. In DNA, the CDR3 is TGTGCCAGCAGTCCAGGGTATGGCTACACCTTC.

V usage is TRBV5-1 and J usage is TRBJ2-1, with 10 bases lining up with TRBD2. J lost 8 bases, V lost 3 bases, and 11 bases had no gene match. The germline V gene encodes CDR1 SGHRS and CDR2 YFSETQ. The length of the CDR3 is 16 residues. CDR3 nucleotides: TGCGCCAGCAGCTACACTAGCGGGGTATCGGTGGATGAGCAGTTCTTC. It translates to CASSYTSGVSVDEQFF.

In regard to this clone: Other DNA sequences from this sample encode an identical CDR3 as well. The chain employs TRBV27 and TRBJ1-1, with no clear D. Germline V gene data show CDR1 as MNHEY and CDR2 as SMNVEV (reference sequence). The CDR3 contains 13 residues. The ends were cut back, 2 bases at V and 0 bases at J, with 4 bases in the middle. The CDR3 sequence is CASSLTVNTEAFF. The CDR3 DNA is TGTGCCAGCAGTTTAACGGTGAACACTGAAGCTTTCTTT.

This clone occurred a few times. The J gene is TRBJ2-1, the V gene TRBV5-4, with 9 bases that match TRBD2. V was pared by 1 base and J by 7 bases, with 9 bases of the junction left unmatched. Germline V lookup: CDR1 SGHNT, CDR2 YYREEE (reference sequence). The CDR3 has 16 amino acids. The CDR3 nucleotides read TGTGCCAGCAGCTTGACAAGCGGGGGGCGGGGGAATGAGCAGTTCTTC. Translating it yields CASSLTSGGRGNEQFF.

This chain uses TRBV5-6 with TRBJ2-7, with 10 bases aligning to TRBD1. Germline CDR1 is SGHDT and CDR2 is YYEEEE. This CDR3 contains 14 residues. Unmatched junction bases numbered 9, after V lost 7 bases and J lost 5 bases. The CDR3, as DNA: TGTGCCAGCTCGCCGGGACAGGGGATCGACGAGCAGTACTTC. The encoded protein is CASSPGQGIDEQYF.

This clone occurred once. The chain links TRBV7-9 to TRBJ2-1, with D perhaps TRBD2 (6 bases). The CDR3 runs to 13 residues. Germline lookup yields CDR1 SEHNR and CDR2 FQNEAQ (reference sequence). V was cut by 3 bases and J by 9 bases, with 12 bases left in between. The CDR3, as DNA: TGTGCCAGCAGCTTGACGGAGGGTGCTGAGCAGTTCTTC. Amino acid sequence: CASSLTEGAEQFF.

This clone was seen only a few times. This sequence joins TRBV14 and TRBJ2-2, with D hard to call. Between the trimmed V and J ends, which lost 1 base and 7 bases, there was a span of 10 bases. Germline V gene sequence: CDR1 SGHDN, CDR2 FVKESK. The CDR3 is 14 residues long. CDR3 region: CASSQALSSGELFF. The CDR3 DNA is TGTGCCAGCAGCCAAGCCCTGTCTAGCGGGGAGCTGTTTTTT.

J is TRBJ1-5 and V is TRBV6-5; the D is unclear. CDR1 and CDR2 from the germline V gene are MNHEY and SVGAGI. V was cut by 4 bases and J by 3 bases, with 10 bases left in between. CDR3 length: 14 residues. In nucleotides, the CDR3 is TGTGCCAGCAGTTTGAGAGGGTTCAATCAGCCCCAGCATTTT. It encodes CASSLRGFNQPQHF.

The chain has TRBV19 and TRBJ2-3; a weak D match, TRBD2 (6 bases). The V end was cut by 5 bases, the J end by 2 bases, with 14 bases between. CDR1 LNHDA and CDR2 SQIVND come from the germline V gene (reference sequence). This CDR3 has 15 amino acids. In DNA, the CDR3 is TGTGCCAGTAGTCGTCCCGGAGGGGCCACAGATACGCAGTATTTT. Its translation: CASSRPGGATDTQYF.

A note on this clone: Other nucleotide sequences in the sample specify the same CDR3. The V gene is TRBV7-8, the J gene TRBJ1-5; 7 bases agree with TRBD1. V shed 2 bases, J shed 6 bases, and the junction held 1 base outside the gene matches. From germline, CDR1 is SGHVS and CDR2 FQNEAQ. There are 13 residues in the CDR3. The CDR3 loop is CASSLQGGQPQHF. The DNA for the CDR3 is TGTGCCAGCAGCTTACAGGGGGGTCAGCCCCAGCATTTT.

The chain has TRBV27 and TRBJ2-1; TRBD2 might be the D (6 bases). This CDR3 comprises 14 residues. Germline loops: CDR1 MNHEY, CDR2 SMNVEV (reference sequence). V dropped 5 bases and J dropped 8 bases, with 16 bases sitting between them. Written as DNA, the CDR3 is TGTGCCAGCAGTCCCACGACTAGATTTGATGAGCAGTTCTTC. Protein product: CASSPTTRFDEQFF.

The CDR3 loop is CASSPLASVSPLHF. In DNA, the CDR3 is TGTGCCAGCAGCCCCCTAGCCTCCGTCTCACCCCTCCACTTT. The rearrangement uses TRBV14 and TRBJ1-6; D unclear. Germline CDR1 SGHDN, CDR2 FVKESK. This CDR3 has 14 amino acids. The V end was cut by 4 bases, the J end by 10 bases, with 14 bases between.

V gene TRBV19 combines with J gene TRBJ1-1; 9 bases are shared with TRBD1. Per the germline V gene, CDR1 is LNHDA and CDR2 is SQIVND (reference sequence). V shed 8 bases and J 1 base; nucleotides not matched to a gene: 17. The CDR3 contains 18 residues. Written as DNA, the CDR3 is TGTGCCAGTCAAGGGATCGGGGCCTGGGACAGGGAGAACACTGAAGCTTTCTTT. Translating gives CASQGIGAWDRENTEAFF.

The V and J genes are TRBV10-1 and TRBJ2-1, with 10 positions matching TRBD2. Germline assignment: CDR1 WNHNN and CDR2 SYGVQD (reference sequence). This CDR3 has 14 residues. With 3 bases clipped from V and 9 bases from J, the junction kept 5 bases outside the gene matches. The CDR3 DNA is TGCGCCAGCAGTGACCTAGCGGGAGCGGGTGAGCAGTTCTTC. Translating gives CASSDLAGAGEQFF.

The gene calls are TRBV3-1 (or the pseudogene TRBV3-2) and TRBJ2-7; weak D call: TRBD2 (6 bases). Germline assignment: CDR1 LGHDT and CDR2 YNNKEL (reference sequence). The length of the CDR3 is 15 residues. Trimming stripped 4 bases from V and 0 bases from J, with 13 bases between. The CDR3 here is CASSPGGLSSYEQYF. In DNA, the CDR3 is TGTGCCAGCAGCCCCGGGGGACTTAGCTCCTACGAGCAGTACTTC.

The V gene is TRBV3-1 (or the pseudogene TRBV3-2), the J gene TRBJ1-6; 8 bases fit TRBD1. This CDR3 has 16 residues. The V and J ends lost 5 bases and 9 bases, in that order; junction bases with no gene match: 12. Germline V gene sequence: CDR1 LGHDT, CDR2 YNNKEL (reference sequence). The chain's CDR3 is CASSGDQGAGISPLHF. DNA for the CDR3: TGTGCCAGCAGCGGAGACCAGGGGGCAGGAATTTCACCCCTCCACTTT.

This chain links TRBV27 with TRBJ2-3; D call uncertain. V lost 2 bases to trimming and J lost 4 bases, with 4 bases between them. The germline V gene encodes CDR1 MNHEY and CDR2 SMNVEV (reference sequence). This CDR3 comprises 12 residues. The chain's CDR3 is CASSLRADTQYF. The DNA of the CDR3 is TGTGCCAGCAGTTTACGTGCAGATACGCAGTATTTT.

Only one count was recorded for this clone. V usage is TRBV2 and J usage is TRBJ2-6; TRBD2 is a possible D gene (6 bases). The length of the CDR3 is 13 residues. Trimming took 8 bases from V and 7 from J, leaving 12 bases between them. Germline CDR1 reads SNHLY; CDR2 reads FYNNEI. CDR3 amino acids: CASQGGDANVLTF. For the CDR3, the DNA is TGTGCCAGCCAGGGAGGAGACGCCAACGTCCTGACTTTC.

This clone was seen a single time. The rearrangement uses TRBV11-3 and TRBJ2-7; the match to TRBD1 covers 7 bases. CDR3 length equals 16 residues. In germline, CDR1 is SGHNT, CDR2 YENEEA. Trimming cost V 5 bases and J 0 bases; bases outside gene matches: 10. The DNA of the CDR3 is TGTGCCAGCAGCCCCGGGACGGGACAGCTCTCCTACGAGCAGTACTTC. Its protein is CASSPGTGQLSYEQYF.

This clone appeared once. This chain links TRBV19 with TRBJ2-2; D is perhaps TRBD2 (5 bases). The V and J ends lost 3 bases and 5 bases respectively, with 10 bases between them. The CDR3 is made up of 14 amino acids. Germline V gene data show CDR1 as LNHDA and CDR2 as SQIVND (reference sequence). CDR3 residues: CASSISSGTGELFF. Written as DNA, the CDR3 is TGTGCCAGTAGTATTTCGTCGGGAACCGGGGAGCTGTTTTTT. Full variable domain (outside the CDR3, taken from reference TRBV19 and TRBJ2-2): DGGITQSPKYLFRKEGQNVTLSCEQNLNHDAMYWYRQDPGQGLRLIYYSQIVNDFQKGDIAEGYSVSREKKESFPLTVTSAQKNPTAFYLCASSISSGTGELFFGEGSRLTVL.

This chain joins TRBV3-1 (or the pseudogene TRBV3-2) and TRBJ1-3; tentatively, D is TRBD1 (6 bases). Deletions cut 5 bases from V and 4 bases from J, with 12 bases between. This CDR3 comprises 14 residues. CDR1 and CDR2 from the germline V gene are LGHDT and YNNKEL (reference sequence). Here the CDR3 DNA reads TGTGCCAGCAGCGCACAGGGAACAGGAAACACCATATATTTT. Its translation is CASSAQGTGNTIYF.

The CDR3, as DNA: TGTGCGGCGGGACAGGGGGCTGCCGGCGCCGGGGAGCTGTTTTTT. It codes for CAAGQGAAGAGELFF. The chain uses TRBV6-5 and TRBJ2-2; 12 bases agree with TRBD1. Germline V CDR1 and CDR2: MNHEY, SVGAGI. This CDR3 is built from 15 residues.